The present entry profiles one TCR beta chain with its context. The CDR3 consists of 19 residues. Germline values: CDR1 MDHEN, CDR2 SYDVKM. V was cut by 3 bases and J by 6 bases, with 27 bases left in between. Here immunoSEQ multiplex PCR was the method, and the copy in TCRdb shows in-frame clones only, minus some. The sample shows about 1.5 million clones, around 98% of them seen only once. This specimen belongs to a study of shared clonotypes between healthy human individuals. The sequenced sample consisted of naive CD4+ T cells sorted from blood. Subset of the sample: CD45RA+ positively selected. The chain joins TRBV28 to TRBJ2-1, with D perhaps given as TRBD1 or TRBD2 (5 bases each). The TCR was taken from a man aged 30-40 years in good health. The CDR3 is CASSFWGKSVNLFSNEQFF. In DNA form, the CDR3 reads TGTGCCAGCAGTTTCTGGGGGAAGTCGGTAAATTTGTTTAGCAATGAGCAGTTCTTC.